Presented here are 5 T cell receptor beta chains from one specimen sequenced in a study of T cell responses to AZD1222 COVID-19 vaccine. Assay: immunoSEQ multiplex PCR; the TCRdb copy retains only in-frame clones and omits some. The sample carries roughly 110,000 clones, about nine tenths recorded once. This sample comprised peripheral blood, obtained 28 days after the second AZD1222 dose. These receptor sequences come from an adult who received the AZD1222 COVID-19 vaccine.

The V and J genes are TRBV5-1 and TRBJ1-1; D possibly corresponds to TRBD1 (5 bases). The CDR3 runs 15 residues. In germline, CDR1 is SGHRS, CDR2 YFSETQ. Trimming took off 1 base at V and 1 base at J, with 11 bases between the two ends. The CDR3 DNA reads TGCGCCAGCAGCTTGTCAGGGTCGCCGAACACTGAAGCTTTCTTT. This gives the protein CASSLSGSPNTEAFF.

This chain joins TRBV24-1 and TRBJ1-1, with D possibly matching TRBD1 (6 bases). In germline, CDR1 is KGHDR, CDR2 SFDVKD. The germline V and J ends were trimmed by 6 bases and 4 bases, with 17 bases remaining between them. The CDR3 is made up of 15 amino acids. The CDR3 loop reads CATSRRGGLFTEAFF. The CDR3 DNA reads TGTGCCACCAGTCGTCGAGGGGGGCTGTTCACTGAAGCTTTCTTT.

This clone was seen once. The chain is built from TRBV7-2 and TRBJ2-1, with 7 positions matching TRBD2. The CDR3 has 15 amino acids. V trimming: 4 bases; J trimming: 7 bases; junction bases outside the gene matches: 10. Germline lookup yields CDR1 SGHTA and CDR2 FQGNSA. The CDR3 bases are TGTGCCAGCAGCTCGGCGGCGGGAGTAGTGAATGAGCAGTTCTTC. Translation: CASSSAAGVVNEQFF.

The CDR3 coding sequence is TGTGCCAGCAGCCGAAGACTAGCGGGGATAAACACAGATACGCAGTATTTT. Encoded protein: CASSRRLAGINTDTQYF. The chain uses TRBV3-1 (or the pseudogene TRBV3-2) and TRBJ2-3; 11 nucleotides line up with TRBD2. The CDR3 is 17 residues long. The V gene end was trimmed by 4 bases and the J gene end by 2 bases; junction bases not matched to a gene: 8. CDR1 is LGHDT, CDR2 YNNKEL, per germline (reference sequence).

The gene calls are TRBV9 and TRBJ1-3, with D possibly TRBD1 on 6 matching bases. CDR1 is SGDLS, CDR2 YYNGEE, per germline. V lost 4 bases to trimming and J lost 2 bases, with 10 bases between them. CDR3 length equals 14 residues. This CDR3 is CASSTPGAGNTIYF. In DNA form, the CDR3 reads TGTGCCAGCAGCACCCCAGGGGCTGGAAACACCATATATTTT. Together with reference TRBV9 and TRBJ1-3, the CDR3 gives the full variable domain: DSGVTQTPKHLITATGQRVTLRCSPRSGDLSVYWYQQSLDQGLQFLIQYYNGEERAKGNILERFSAQQFPDLHSELNLSSLELGDSALYFCASSTPGAGNTIYFGEGSWLTVV.